Following are 9 T cell receptor beta chains from one sample sequenced in a study of blood T cell repertoires in COVID-19. The data were produced by immunoSEQ multiplex PCR, yet TCRdb's version contains in-frame clones alone and is incomplete. The sample lists around 15,000 clones; around 88% were seen once. The sample taken for sequencing was peripheral blood. The receptor source for this set is a human donor in a cohort sampled during active COVID-19.

CDR3 in amino acids: CATSRERLAGTRSYEQYF. CDR3 bases: TGTGCCACCAGCAGAGAACGACTAGCGGGAACAAGATCCTACGAGCAGTACTTC. The rearrangement uses TRBV15 and TRBJ2-7, with 11 bases lining up with TRBD2. Unmatched junction bases numbered 8, after V lost 0 bases and J lost 1 base. The germline CDR1 and CDR2 sequences are LNHNV and YYDKDF (reference sequence). The CDR3 is 18 residues long.

This clone was detected only once. The rearrangement links TRBV18 to TRBJ2-7; 8 bases agree with TRBD1. CDR1 and CDR2 from the germline V gene are KGHSH and LQKENI. This CDR3 spans 14 amino acids. Germline trimming cut 3 bases from V and 4 bases from J; bases unmatched to any gene: 5. The CDR3 nucleotides are TGTGCCAGCTCACCGCGACAGGGGAAGTACGAGCAGTACTTC. Its translation is CASSPRQGKYEQYF.

This chain joins TRBV10-3 and TRBJ2-3, with D possibly matching TRBD1 (6 bases). Germline-derived CDR1 and CDR2 are ENHRY and SYGVKD. The CDR3 consists of 14 residues. Trimming removed 11 bases at V and 4 bases at J, with 19 bases between. The CDR3 reads CASRPEGDADTQYF. The CDR3 DNA sequence: TGTGCCTCCCGACCAGAGGGGGACGCAGATACGCAGTATTTT.

The V and J genes are TRBV28 and TRBJ2-6; D might be TRBD1 (7 bases). The length of the CDR3 is 18 residues. Germline values: CDR1 MDHEN, CDR2 SYDVKM. The germline V and J ends were trimmed by 5 bases and 1 base, with 18 bases remaining between them. This chain's CDR3 is CASSQRQGLRSGANVLTF. CDR3 bases: TGTGCCAGCAGTCAACGACAGGGACTGAGATCTGGGGCCAACGTCCTGACTTTC.

The rearrangement joins TRBV15 to TRBJ2-3; D gene uncertain. Trimming pared 1 base from V and 6 bases from J, leaving 14 bases between. CDR3 length: 15 residues. In germline, CDR1 is LNHNV, CDR2 YYDKDF (reference sequence). The CDR3 sequence: CATSRGLTAPDTQYF. The CDR3 nucleotides read TGTGCCACCAGCAGAGGCCTCACAGCCCCGGATACGCAGTATTTT.

The chain recombines TRBV19 with TRBJ2-1; 12 nucleotides line up with TRBD2. The CDR3 length is 18 residues. CDR1 LNHDA and CDR2 SQIVND come from the germline V gene (reference sequence). J was trimmed by 7 bases and V by 0 bases; bases with no gene match: 10. CDR3 coding DNA: TGTGCCAGTAGTATAGATCTTATTGGGACTAGCGGGCGGAATGAGCAGTTCTTC. It is translated as CASSIDLIGTSGRNEQFF.

This clone has only a few counts. The chain is built from TRBV5-4 and TRBJ2-1, with 8 nucleotides matching TRBD2. Germline loops: CDR1 SGHNT, CDR2 YYREEE (reference sequence). The trim removed 4 bases at V and 0 bases at J, leaving 15 bases unmatched. The CDR3 runs to 19 residues. CDR3 sequence reads: CASSAGPSGPLSSYNEQFF. The CDR3 DNA reads TGTGCCAGCAGCGCAGGGCCTAGCGGGCCCCTAAGCTCCTACAATGAGCAGTTCTTC.

CDR3 bases: TGTGCCAGCAGCTATACCGGGGAGGTAGGCGAGCAGTACTTC. This sequence encodes CASSYTGEVGEQYF. The chain has TRBV2 and TRBJ2-7; possibly TRBD2 for D (6 bases). V dropped 6 bases and J dropped 6 bases, with 18 bases sitting between them. Germline loops: CDR1 SNHLY, CDR2 FYNNEI. The CDR3 is 14 amino acids.

The chain carries TRBV5-1 and TRBJ2-7; 9 bases agree with TRBD1. The CDR3 totals 16 residues. The V gene end was trimmed by 5 bases and the J gene end by 0 bases; junction bases not matched to a gene: 9. Germline-derived CDR1 and CDR2 are SGHRS and YFSETQ. The CDR3 DNA sequence: TGCGCCAGCAGTCTGAAGGGACAGGGTTACTCCTACGAGCAGTACTTC. Its translation is CASSLKGQGYSYEQYF.